This T cell receptor (beta chain) was sequenced for a study of cytomegalovirus exposure and HLA in healthy donors. The CDR3 spans 13 residues. In germline, CDR1 is MDHEN, CDR2 SYDVKM. V lost 6 bases to trimming and J lost 6 bases, with 14 bases between them. A multiplex PCR was run with 60 Vbeta primers and 13 Jbeta primers. Profiling relied on immunoSEQ multiplex PCR, and the TCRdb table lists in-frame clones only, not all of them. The sample consists of 90,000 to 120,000 clones, roughly 80% of them appearing once. On this clone: As yet, its antigen is unknown.

General study findings and limits: Most CMV-associated TCR beta chains appeared HLA-restricted in a later analysis. In all likelihood, a cluster of highly shared sequence variants was a sequencing artifact.

The clonotype was recovered from a man under 40 in good health and CMV-seronegative. The chain couples TRBV28 to TRBJ1-2; possibly TRBD1 for D (5 bases). Specimen: PBMCs. The CDR3 reads CASRRQLGHGYTF. The CDR3 DNA reads TGTGCCAGCAGACGACAGCTGGGGCATGGCTACACCTTC.